Sequencing of this TCR beta chain was carried out in a study of cytomegalovirus exposure and HLA in healthy donors. The PCR used 60 Vbeta and 13 Jbeta primers. Sequencing was performed with immunoSEQ multiplex PCR; in TCRdb, only in-frame clones are kept and a portion is missing. Of 100,000 to 150,000 clones listed, approximately 77% were seen once; the top ten hold about 1.8%. As for this clone: Its antigen is undetermined.

Every donor was a healthy person donating bone marrow. There are 14 residues in the CDR3. V was pared by 0 bases and J by 5 bases, with 12 bases between. Germline assignment: CDR1 SGDLS and CDR2 YYNGEE. Study observations and caveats: A later analysis found TCR association rates differed by HLA locus, highest for DRB1 and lowest for HLA-C.

The genes are TRBV9 and TRBJ2-7; maybe TRBD2 (5 bases). The source is a young man in good health and CMV-seronegative. The sample consisted of PBMCs. The CDR3 DNA reads TGTGCCAGCAGCGTAGGAGGGCCCGTCCACGAGCAGTACTTC. Its translation: CASSVGGPVHEQYF. The variable domain in full, completed from reference TRBV9 and TRBJ2-7, reads DSGVTQTPKHLITATGQRVTLRCSPRSGDLSVYWYQQSLDQGLQFLIQYYNGEERAKGNILERFSAQQFPDLHSELNLSSLELGDSALYFCASSVGGPVHEQYFGPGTRLTVT.